The 23 T cell receptor beta chains given below trace back to one sample, sequenced in a study of blood T cell repertoires in COVID-19. Some clones are missing from TCRdb's copy, which holds only in-frame ones; the method was immunoSEQ multiplex PCR. The table has about 250,000 clones, over 65% seen once. The sequenced sample consisted of peripheral blood. The receptors were sampled from a woman of 80 years or more with acute or convalescent COVID-19.

This chain connects TRBV18 to TRBJ2-3; 8 bases are a match to TRBD2. Trimming at V came to 4 bases and at J to 2 bases, leaving 8 bases not matched to a gene. In germline, CDR1 is KGHSH, CDR2 LQKENI. The CDR3 totals 16 residues. For the CDR3, the DNA is TGTGCCAGCTCACAGACGGAACTAGCGGTCACAGATACGCAGTATTTT. Protein product: CASSQTELAVTDTQYF.

In its sample, this clone was seen a few times. The CDR3 reads CASSQVASGVSYEQYF. The CDR3 coding sequence is TGCGCCAGCAGCCAAGTCGCTAGCGGGGTCTCCTACGAGCAGTACTTC. The chain recombines TRBV4-3 with TRBJ2-7, with 9 bases aligning to TRBD2. V was clipped by 1 base and J by 0 bases; unmatched bases: 4. Germline-derived CDR1 and CDR2 are LGHNA and YSLEER. This CDR3 is built from 16 residues.

This chain joins TRBV2 and TRBJ1-2, with TRBD1 as a possible D gene (6 bases). The CDR3 extends over 15 amino acids. With 1 base removed from V and 2 bases from J, the gap between germline ends came to 11 bases. The germline V gene has CDR1 SNHLY and CDR2 FYNNEI. The CDR3 DNA reads as TGTGCCAGCAGTGAAGGAGGGGGAAGGAACTATGGCTACACCTTC. Translated: CASSEGGGRNYGYTF.

The sample holds a few counts of this clone. This chain connects TRBV5-4 to TRBJ1-1; D possibly corresponds to TRBD1 (5 bases). The CDR3 runs 16 residues. Trimming pared 2 bases from V and 4 bases from J, leaving 18 bases between. The V gene's germline CDR1 is SGHNT and CDR2 YYREEE (reference sequence). The CDR3 spells CASSLDQGFEATEAFF. Written as DNA, the CDR3 is TGTGCCAGCAGCTTAGATCAGGGTTTTGAGGCCACTGAAGCTTTCTTT.

The chain uses TRBV6-5 and TRBJ2-1; D possibly corresponds to TRBD1 (6 bases). The CDR3 is 13 residues long. The germline V gene encodes CDR1 MNHEY and CDR2 SVGAGI. V was pared by 10 bases and J by 6 bases, with 16 bases between. The CDR3 DNA follows: TGTGCCACAAGGACAGAAAATACCAATGAGCAGTTCTTC. Translating gives CATRTENTNEQFF.

The rearrangement uses TRBV19 and TRBJ1-5; no definite D call. Germline V lookup: CDR1 LNHDA, CDR2 SQIVND (reference sequence). CDR3 length: 14 amino acids. Trimming took 0 bases from V and 2 from J, leaving 5 bases between them. As DNA, the CDR3 is TGTGCCAGTAGTATAGAACTAGGCAATCAGCCCCAGCATTTT. Protein sequence: CASSIELGNQPQHF.

The chain couples TRBV21-1 to TRBJ1-2; the table's D call of TRBD1 was not tested on the DNA. TRBV21-1 is a pseudogene locus. The CDR3 extends over 17 amino acids. The CDR3 protein is CASSNRWTERHHYGYTF. The CDR3 coding sequence is TGTGCCAGCAGCAACCGCTGGACAGAGAGACACCACTATGGCTACACCTTC.

The chain uses TRBV7-9 and TRBJ2-7; 9 positions agree with TRBD2. Germline CDR1 SEHNR, CDR2 FQNEAQ (reference sequence). CDR3 length equals 14 residues. The V segment lost 5 bases and the J segment 5 bases; nucleotides outside the gene matches: 7. This chain's CDR3 is CASSGSGSKNEQYF. CDR3 coding DNA: TGTGCCAGCAGCGGTAGCGGGAGTAAAAACGAGCAGTACTTC.

On this clone itself: This specimen includes other DNA sequences encoding the same CDR3. The V and J genes are TRBV6-5 and TRBJ1-1, with 7 bases matching TRBD1. The trim removed 10 bases at V and 2 bases at J, leaving 7 bases unmatched. From germline, CDR1 is MNHEY and CDR2 SVGAGI. This CDR3 has 13 residues. This chain's CDR3 is CATRTGLNTEAFF. The CDR3 DNA is TGTGCCACCCGGACAGGACTAAACACTGAAGCTTTCTTT.

V is TRBV24-1 and J is TRBJ1-2; D may be TRBD1 (6 bases). Germline V CDR1 and CDR2: KGHDR, SFDVKD. V lost 4 bases and J 4 bases, leaving 18 bases between the germline ends. The CDR3 spans 16 residues. The chain's CDR3 is CATSDPPTGYGYGYTF. CDR3 in DNA: TGTGCCACCAGTGACCCACCGACAGGTTACGGCTATGGCTACACCTTC.

This chain joins TRBV5-4 and TRBJ2-5; a possible D gene is TRBD2 (6 bases). V gave up 4 bases and J gave up 1 base, with 8 bases separating them. The CDR3 has 13 residues. CDR1 and CDR2 from the germline V gene are SGHNT and YYREEE (reference sequence). Here the CDR3 reads CASSAGGQETQYF. In nucleotides, the CDR3 is TGTGCCAGCAGCGCCGGGGGCCAAGAGACCCAGTACTTC.

The chain uses TRBV5-1 and TRBJ1-4; perhaps TRBD1 as D (6 bases). Trimming stripped 4 bases from V and 5 bases from J, with 15 bases between. The CDR3 spans 15 residues. Germline V gene lookup returns CDR1 SGHRS and CDR2 YFSETQ. The CDR3 DNA sequence: TGCGCCAGCAGCGCCCAACAGGGAGGGAATGAAAAACTGTTTTTT. Translating it yields CASSAQQGGNEKLFF.

The rearrangement uses TRBV2 and TRBJ1-2, with 7 bases that match TRBD1. The CDR3 runs to 11 residues. Germline V gives CDR1 SNHLY, CDR2 FYNNEI. V trimming: 6 bases; J trimming: 8 bases; junction bases outside the gene matches: 3. CDR3 nucleotide sequence: TGTGCCAGCAGCAGGGGGAACGGCTACACCTTC. This translates into CASSRGNGYTF.

This chain connects TRBV4-1 to TRBJ1-6; TRBD1 agrees at 9 bases. The V and J ends lost 1 base and 6 bases, in that order; junction bases with no gene match: 1. The germline V gene has CDR1 MGHRA and CDR2 YSYEKL. This CDR3 contains 15 residues. The CDR3 spells CASSQVDRGNSPLHF. The CDR3 DNA reads TGCGCCAGCAGCCAAGTGGACAGGGGTAATTCACCCCTCCACTTT.

J is TRBJ1-2 and V is TRBV29-1, with 8 bases lining up with TRBD1. J was trimmed by 13 bases and V by 6 bases; bases with no gene match: 19. The CDR3 length is 14 residues. In germline, CDR1 is SQVTM, CDR2 ANQGSEA. The CDR3 DNA follows: TGCAGCGTGGACTCCGGGACAGGAGGAAGAGACTGCACCTTC. Its translation: CSVDSGTGGRDCTF.

The chain has TRBV3-1 (or the pseudogene TRBV3-2) and TRBJ1-2; TRBD1 agrees at 9 bases. Germline values: CDR1 LGHDT, CDR2 YNNKEL (reference sequence). Trimming at V came to 4 bases and at J to 4 bases, leaving 4 bases not matched to a gene. This CDR3 spans 14 amino acids. CDR3 bases: TGTGCCAGCAGCCTGGGGACAGGGCCCTATGGCTACACCTTC. It yields the protein CASSLGTGPYGYTF.

This sequence joins TRBV6-5 and TRBJ2-5, with a weak D call TRBD2 (6 bases). This CDR3 has 12 residues. Per germline, CDR1 MNHEY and CDR2 SVGAGI. The V gene lost 7 bases and the J gene lost 4 bases, with 10 bases spanning the gap. CDR3 DNA sequence: TGTGCCAGCACCCGGGAGAGAGAGACCCAGTACTTC. Amino acid sequence: CASTRERETQYF.

A few counts support this clone. The chain couples TRBV28 to TRBJ2-7, with a weak D call TRBD2 (6 bases). Per germline, CDR1 MDHEN and CDR2 SYDVKM. This CDR3 is built from 16 residues. Deletions cut 5 bases from V and 0 bases from J, with 17 bases between. CDR3 sequence reads: CASSPASAAPSYEQYF. The CDR3 DNA follows: TGTGCCAGCAGTCCCGCTAGCGCTGCGCCCTCCTACGAGCAGTACTTC.

This CDR3 reads CASSSPSSYNSPLHF. The CDR3 coding sequence is TGTGCCAGCAGCTCCCCGAGCTCCTATAATTCACCCCTCCACTTT. The V call is TRBV5-5, the J call TRBJ1-6; D is ambiguous. The germline V gene encodes CDR1 SGHKS and CDR2 YYEKEE (reference sequence). The length of the CDR3 is 15 residues. Between the trimmed V and J ends, which lost 3 bases and 0 bases, there was a span of 7 bases.

The rearrangement uses TRBV3-1 (or the pseudogene TRBV3-2) and TRBJ2-2; 12 bases are a match to TRBD2. With V trimmed by 5 bases and J by 6 bases, 7 bases remained unmatched. Per germline, CDR1 LGHDT and CDR2 YNNKEL (reference sequence). The CDR3 runs 16 residues. The CDR3 protein is CASSSTSGSIPGELFF. The CDR3 DNA reads TGTGCCAGCAGCTCGACTAGCGGGAGTATCCCCGGGGAGCTGTTTTTT.

A few counts support this clone. The chain joins TRBV4-3 to TRBJ1-3; 7 bases agree with TRBD1. This CDR3 has 16 residues. In germline, CDR1 is LGHNA, CDR2 YSLEER. J gave up 4 bases and V 3 bases, and 9 bases lay outside the gene matches. CDR3 sequence reads: CASSQDNRGGGNTIYF. The DNA of the CDR3 is TGCGCCAGCAGCCAGGACAACAGGGGTGGGGGAAACACCATATATTTT.

This clone was observed a handful of times. This chain joins TRBV19 and TRBJ2-1; TRBD1 matches 9 bases. In germline, CDR1 is LNHDA, CDR2 SQIVND (reference sequence). The CDR3 loop spans 16 amino acids. The V gene end was trimmed by 2 bases and the J gene end by 9 bases; junction bases not matched to a gene: 11. The CDR3 region is CASSIKGQGQGSEQFF. The DNA of the CDR3 is TGTGCCAGTAGTATAAAAGGACAGGGACAGGGTTCTGAGCAGTTCTTC.

This clone was observed a single time. The CDR3 loop is CASQLAGGRETQYF. The DNA for the CDR3 is TGCGCCAGCCAACTAGCGGGAGGTAGGGAGACCCAGTACTTC. The V gene is TRBV5-1, the J gene TRBJ2-5; 12 bases agree with TRBD2. Losses at the gene ends were 7 bases for V and 5 bases for J; bases not matched to a gene: 6. Germline CDR1 is SGHRS and CDR2 is YFSETQ. The CDR3 contains 14 residues.